Presented here are 27 T cell receptor beta chains from one specimen sequenced in a study of T cell responses to AZD1222 COVID-19 vaccine (TCRdb year 2021). Explained via the paper, the time point label denotes: about 28 days (+/-7) after the second vaccine dose. The treatment or condition label, read with the paper, signifies: meningococcal conjugate vaccine given as trial control. Libraries were made using the immunoSEQ multiplex PCR assay. Not all clones reach the TCRdb copy of this immuneACCESS table, which keeps in-frame sequences only. Checked studies attribute under half of the gap to unresolved V genes and leave the rest unexplained. The sample data list roughly 190,000 clones, and around 94% of these were observed just once. Of the sample, 3.6% falls within the top ten clones. The specimen was peripheral blood, collected 28 days after the second dose of the MenACWY control vaccine. The receptors originated from an adult who received the MenACWY meningococcal vaccine as a control.

With regard to this clone: This same CDR3 is encoded by further DNA sequences in the sample. The V call is TRBV24-1, the J call TRBJ2-3, with no clear D. Germline CDR1 and CDR2: KGHDR and SFDVKD. V lost 5 bases and J 6 bases, leaving 5 bases between the germline ends. The length of the CDR3 is 11 residues. In DNA, the CDR3 is TGTGCCACCAGTGTGGCGGATACGCAGTATTTT. Translating it yields CATSVADTQYF.

This chain joins TRBV28 and TRBJ1-1, with a tentative D call TRBD1 (6 bases). V was cut by 8 bases and J by 1 base, with 17 bases left in between. CDR1 and CDR2 (germline): MDHEN, SYDVKM. The length of the CDR3 is 15 residues. As DNA, the CDR3 is TGTGCCAGCGAGAAACCCTACAGGGCGAACACTGAAGCTTTCTTT. It codes for CASEKPYRANTEAFF.

This sequence joins TRBV3-1 (or the pseudogene TRBV3-2) and TRBJ1-5; D call uncertain. Germline CDR1 reads LGHDT; CDR2 reads YNNKEL (reference sequence). This CDR3 has 13 amino acids. The ends were cut back, 3 bases at V and 7 bases at J, with 10 bases in the middle. The CDR3 region is CASSQTIGQPQHF. For the CDR3, the DNA is TGTGCCAGCAGCCAGACCATAGGGCAGCCCCAGCATTTT.

This clone was detected once. This chain joins TRBV14 and TRBJ1-6; 8 bases map to TRBD1. Trimming removed 4 bases from V and 5 bases from J; junction bases left unmatched: 10. Germline V gives CDR1 SGHDN, CDR2 FVKESK. The CDR3 extends over 17 amino acids. CDR3 bases: TGTGCCAGCAGCCCTGGACAGGGTGGAGTGGATAATTCACCCCTCCACTTT. Translating gives CASSPGQGGVDNSPLHF.

The V and J genes are TRBV27 and TRBJ2-3, with 7 positions matching TRBD1. CDR1 and CDR2 (germline): MNHEY, SMNVEV (reference sequence). V was clipped by 2 bases and J by 1 base; unmatched bases: 3. The CDR3 is 15 residues long. This CDR3 is CASSLRTGGTDTQYF. The CDR3 coding sequence is TGTGCCAGCAGTTTACGGACAGGAGGCACAGATACGCAGTATTTT.

This rearrangement joins TRBV7-9 to TRBJ1-2; D unclear. Germline values: CDR1 SEHNR, CDR2 FQNEAQ (reference sequence). The ends were cut back, 1 base at V and 7 bases at J, with 4 bases in the middle. This CDR3 region has 11 residues. As DNA, the CDR3 is TGTGCCAGCAGCTTAGGACGTGGCTACACCTTC. Protein product: CASSLGRGYTF.

The V gene is TRBV19, the J gene TRBJ1-2; D is ambiguous. V was clipped by 6 bases and J by 5 bases, with 19 bases between them. Germline CDR1 reads LNHDA; CDR2 reads SQIVND (reference sequence). This CDR3 contains 15 residues. CDR3 residues: CASRTSEGLGYGYTF. The DNA for the CDR3 is TGTGCCAGTAGAACTTCGGAGGGTCTTGGATATGGCTACACCTTC.

This clone was observed once. In nucleotides, the CDR3 is TGCAGCGTTGCCGGACTAGCGGGAGCGGGTGAGACCCAGTACTTC. Translated, it gives CSVAGLAGAGETQYF. V is TRBV29-1 and J is TRBJ2-5; 13 positions match TRBD2. Germline assignment: CDR1 SQVTM and CDR2 ANQGSEA. This CDR3 comprises 15 residues. With 4 bases clipped from V and 5 bases from J, the junction kept 7 bases outside the gene matches.

J is TRBJ1-5 and V is TRBV6-1; 7 nucleotides line up with TRBD1. Germline V gene lookup returns CDR1 MNHNS and CDR2 SASEGT. The CDR3 spans 14 residues. V gave up 3 bases and J gave up 1 base; unmatched junction bases: 0. The CDR3 here is CASSEGQSNQPQHF. The CDR3 coding sequence is TGTGCCAGCAGTGAGGGACAGAGCAATCAGCCCCAGCATTTT.

The chain combines TRBV12-2 with TRBJ1-2. TRBV12-2 is designated a pseudogene. CDR3 length: 21 residues. CDR3 nucleotides: TGTGCAAGTCGCTTTAGTCGGCAGAATCTTCAAGGTGGGGTTGGGAACTATGGCTACACCTTC. This sequence encodes CASRFSRQNLQGGVGNYGYTF.

This clone was observed a handful of times. The rearrangement links TRBV2 to TRBJ2-7; tentatively, D is TRBD2 (6 bases). Germline assignment: CDR1 SNHLY and CDR2 FYNNEI. This CDR3 has 12 amino acids. Trimming took 11 bases from V and 3 from J, leaving 14 bases between them. The CDR3 is CASELAVYEQYF. CDR3 nucleotide sequence: TGTGCCTCGGAACTAGCCGTCTACGAGCAGTACTTC.

About this clone itself: Its ends do not fully match the called genes, so a read error is possible. This rearrangement joins TRBV15 to TRBJ2-6; TRBD1 or TRBD2 may be the D gene (5 bases each). The V gene's germline CDR1 is LNHNV and CDR2 YYDKDF (reference sequence). The CDR3 has 16 residues. The CDR3 coding sequence is TGTGCCACCGGCAGTACATCAGGGACCGGGGCCAACGTCCTGACTTTC. It yields the protein CATGSTSGTGANVLTF.

This chain joins TRBV6-2 or TRBV6-3 and TRBJ1-5, with 8 bases identical to TRBD1. V lost 5 bases to trimming and J lost 6 bases; unmatched junction nucleotides: 6. CDR1 and CDR2 from the germline V gene are MNHEY and SVGEGT. The CDR3 is 14 residues long. DNA of the CDR3: TGTGCCAGCAGTCGGGACAGGAGCCCTCAGCCCCAGCATTTT. Its protein is CASSRDRSPQPQHF.

The V and J genes are TRBV9 and TRBJ1-2, with TRBD1 matching 9 bases. The germline CDR1 and CDR2 sequences are SGDLS and YYNGEE. Trimming cost V 3 bases and J 3 bases; bases outside gene matches: 9. This CDR3 is built from 16 residues. This CDR3 is CASSDGTGYLHYGYTF. The CDR3 coding sequence is TGTGCCAGCAGCGACGGGACAGGGTATCTGCACTATGGCTACACCTTC.

In DNA form, the CDR3 reads TGCGCCAGCAGCCAGGTTTCCCGTAATGAAAAACTGTTTTTT. It encodes CASSQVSRNEKLFF. The chain has TRBV4-3 and TRBJ1-4; no definite D call. Looked up from germline, CDR1 is LGHNA and CDR2 is YSLEER. The CDR3 consists of 14 residues. V lost 3 bases to trimming and J lost 4 bases, with 9 bases between them.

The chain links TRBV3-1 (or the pseudogene TRBV3-2) to TRBJ1-1, with a weak D call TRBD1 (6 bases). There are 12 residues in the CDR3. The germline V and J ends were trimmed by 4 bases and 7 bases, with 10 bases remaining between them. The germline gives CDR1 LGHDT, CDR2 YNNKEL (reference sequence). CDR3 loop: CASSRDRIEAFF. The CDR3 DNA reads TGTGCCAGCAGCCGAGACAGGATTGAAGCTTTCTTT.

This clone was found a few times. The chain employs TRBV28 and TRBJ1-5; D gene unclear. The germline CDR1 and CDR2 sequences are MDHEN and SYDVKM. CDR3 length: 12 residues. V was shortened by 3 bases and J by 3 bases, with 3 bases between the two germline ends. The CDR3 DNA follows: TGTGCCAGCAGTTTTGACAATCAGCCCCAGCATTTT. As protein: CASSFDNQPQHF.

V usage is TRBV9 and J usage is TRBJ2-1; 14 bases map to TRBD2. CDR1 and CDR2 (germline): SGDLS, YYNGEE. The CDR3 is 15 residues long. Losses at the gene ends were 3 bases for V and 8 bases for J; bases not matched to a gene: 4. The CDR3 DNA reads TGTGCCAGCAGCGGGACTAGCGGGAGGCTCGATGAGCAGTTCTTC. This translates into CASSGTSGRLDEQFF.

The chain joins TRBV5-6 to TRBJ2-5, with D possibly being TRBD2 (5 bases). The V and J ends lost 0 bases and 1 base respectively, with 10 bases between them. The CDR3 covers 15 residues. Germline CDR1 and CDR2: SGHDT and YYEEEE. The CDR3 DNA reads as TGTGCCAGCAGCTTGGAGCGGACGGTCCAAGAGACCCAGTACTTC. Translating it yields CASSLERTVQETQYF. Full variable domain (rest looked up from reference TRBV5-6 and TRBJ2-5): DAGVTQSPTHLIKTRGQQVTLRCSPKSGHDTVSWYQQALGQGPQFIFQYYEEEERQRGNFPDRFSGHQFPNYSSELNVNALLLGDSALYLCASSLERTVQETQYFGPGTRLLVL.

This clone was counted once. The rearrangement joins TRBV30 to TRBJ1-6; possibly TRBD1 for D (5 bases). V was pared by 3 bases and J by 6 bases, with 18 bases between. Germline V gene sequence: CDR1 GTSNPN, CDR2 SVGIG (reference sequence). The CDR3 is 16 amino acids. CDR3 nucleotide sequence: TGTGCCTGGAGCCTGCGGGGGACTTTCCCTAATTCACCCCTCCACTTT. Translating gives CAWSLRGTFPNSPLHF.

V gene TRBV19 combines with J gene TRBJ1-5; maybe TRBD1 (5 bases). From germline, CDR1 is LNHDA and CDR2 SQIVND (reference sequence). The CDR3 totals 15 residues. Trimming left V 2 bases short and J 3 bases short, with 11 bases between. CDR3: CASSIWQGANQPQHF. The CDR3 region has the DNA TGTGCCAGTAGTATATGGCAGGGCGCCAATCAGCCCCAGCATTTT.

The chain joins TRBV7-2 to TRBJ1-4; perhaps TRBD1 as D (6 bases). The CDR3 has 15 residues. Germline CDR1 reads SGHTA; CDR2 reads FQGNSA. Trimming shortened V by 5 bases and J by 10 bases, and 20 bases separated the two germline ends. The chain's CDR3 is CASSPVTGNTGKLFF. CDR3 coding DNA: TGTGCCAGCAGCCCCGTAACAGGGAACACGGGAAAACTGTTTTTT.

The sample holds a few counts of this clone. The rearrangement joins TRBV30 to TRBJ1-1; D remains unclear. V gave up 0 bases and J gave up 1 base, with 6 bases separating them. The CDR3 extends over 13 amino acids. Germline lookup yields CDR1 GTSNPN and CDR2 SVGIG (reference sequence). CDR3 amino acids: CAWSVAQNTEAFF. The CDR3 DNA follows: TGTGCCTGGAGTGTAGCCCAGAACACTGAAGCTTTCTTT.

The J gene is TRBJ2-2, the V gene TRBV9; the D is unclear. Germline-derived CDR1 and CDR2 are SGDLS and YYNGEE. Trimming took 0 bases from V and 3 from J, leaving 6 bases between them. This CDR3 has 14 residues. The CDR3, as DNA: TGTGCCAGCAGCGTAGCTCTCGACACCGGGGAGCTGTTTTTT. Translation gives CASSVALDTGELFF.

This chain links TRBV27 with TRBJ2-7; TRBD1 aligns across 7 bases. Looked up from germline, CDR1 is MNHEY and CDR2 is SMNVEV (reference sequence). The V gene end was trimmed by 4 bases and the J gene end by 5 bases; junction bases not matched to a gene: 8. This CDR3 has 14 residues. This CDR3 reads CASSSTTGWDEQYF. The CDR3 nucleotides read TGTGCCAGCAGTTCGACGACAGGGTGGGACGAGCAGTACTTC.

This clone showed up just once. The chain links TRBV7-2 to TRBJ2-1; D gene ambiguous. Deletions cut 5 bases from V and 0 bases from J, with 11 bases between. This CDR3 has 15 residues. Germline-derived CDR1 and CDR2 are SGHTA and FQGNSA. The CDR3 region is CASSPVWSSYNEQFF. The CDR3, as DNA: TGTGCCAGCAGCCCCGTGTGGAGCTCCTACAATGAGCAGTTCTTC. Looking up the rest from reference TRBV7-2 and TRBJ2-1 gives the full variable domain: GAGVSQSPSNKVTEKGKDVELRCDPISGHTALYWYRQSLGQGLEFLIYFQGNSAPDKSGLPSDRFSAERTGGSVSTLTIQRTQQEDSAVYLCASSPVWSSYNEQFFGPGTRLTVL.

The J gene is TRBJ1-1, the V gene TRBV5-1; D uncertain. The CDR3 sequence is 14 residues long. The germline CDR1 and CDR2 sequences are SGHRS and YFSETQ. V lost 0 bases and J lost 0, with 6 bases in between. For the CDR3, the DNA is TGCGCCAGCAGCTTGGACACCGTGAACACTGAAGCTTTCTTT. Protein product: CASSLDTVNTEAFF.